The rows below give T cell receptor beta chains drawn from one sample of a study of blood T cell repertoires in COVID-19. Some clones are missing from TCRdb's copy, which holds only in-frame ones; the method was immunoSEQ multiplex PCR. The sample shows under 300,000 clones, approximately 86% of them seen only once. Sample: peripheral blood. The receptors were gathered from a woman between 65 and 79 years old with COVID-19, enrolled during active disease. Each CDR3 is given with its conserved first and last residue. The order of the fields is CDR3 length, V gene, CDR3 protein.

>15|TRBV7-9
CASSFGGDSGNTIYF
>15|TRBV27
CASSPRDRDTDTQYF
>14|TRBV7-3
CASSLLGASTEAFF
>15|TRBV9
CASSVLSSSGNTIYF
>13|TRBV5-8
CASSLQGPTEAFF
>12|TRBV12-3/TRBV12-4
CASSPRGDEQFF
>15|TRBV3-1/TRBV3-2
CASSRGTGRDTEAFF
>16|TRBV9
CASSPKAGGPADTQYF
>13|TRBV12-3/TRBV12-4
CASSPSGGDEQFF
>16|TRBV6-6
CASKHVAGVNTDTQYF
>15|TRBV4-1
CASSRTGGATGELFF
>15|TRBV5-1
CASSLEGSGDYEQYF
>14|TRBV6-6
CASSPGVRSYEQYF
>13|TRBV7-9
CASGHGGLTEAFF
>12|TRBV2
CASRRTVNGYTF
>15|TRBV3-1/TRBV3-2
CASSQGLAGTGELFF
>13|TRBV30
CAFGGGFQETQYF
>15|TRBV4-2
CASSPREGPTDTQYF
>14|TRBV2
CASSEGQGGSPLHF
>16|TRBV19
CASSIVNRGLNTEAFF
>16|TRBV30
CACLVGRQGLYNEQFF
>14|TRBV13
CASNEGGTNYGYTF
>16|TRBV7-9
CASSLRGTDSSYGYTF
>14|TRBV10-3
CAISEGGGTDTQYF
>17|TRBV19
CASSTLPGTTSYNEQFF
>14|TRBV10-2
CASREFTNTGELFF
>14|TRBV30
CAWEGGSSYNEQFF
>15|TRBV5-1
CASNNPGQGYNEQFF
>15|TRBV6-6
CASIKTGDSNQPQHF
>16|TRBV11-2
CASSVNAGTATYEQYF
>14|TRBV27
CASSPQGATNEQFF
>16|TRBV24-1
CATSGGPRPLNNEQFF
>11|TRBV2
CASSGPLAQYF
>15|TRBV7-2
CASSLFVRVNTEAFF
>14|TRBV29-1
CSVEELGHTYEQYF
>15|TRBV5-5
CASSPDGGGPHEQFF
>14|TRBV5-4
CASSFGDTSYEQYF
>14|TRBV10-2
CASSESSLQETQYF
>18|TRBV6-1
CASSEKPGTRGSYNEQFF
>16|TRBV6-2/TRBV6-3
CASSGTNRVNTGELFF
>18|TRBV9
CASSVVNSGGAPLREQFF
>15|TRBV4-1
CASSQDGGGSYEQYF
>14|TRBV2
CASSVAGLDAEAFF
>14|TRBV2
CASSEQGQSYEQYF
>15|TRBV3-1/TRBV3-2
CASSRPGQGNYGYTF
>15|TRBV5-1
CASSWLTYPARLFVF
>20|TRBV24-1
CATSYDWPFPNLSYNSPLHF
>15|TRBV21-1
CASSTSGLYTGELFF
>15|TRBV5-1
CASSFAQGWDTEAFF
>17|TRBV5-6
CASSSQPSGTGDDEQFF
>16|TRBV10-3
CAISEPTGNRPDEQYF
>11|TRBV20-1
CSAPVSYGYTF
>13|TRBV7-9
CASSAQGNTEAFF
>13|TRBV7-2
CASSSAIAYEQYF
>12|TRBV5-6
CASSPGEDTQYF
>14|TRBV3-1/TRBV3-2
CASSQGAGEETQYF
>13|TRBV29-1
CSARRGTQDPQYF
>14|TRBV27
CASSQQRARDTQYF
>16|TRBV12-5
CASGMSWDRVNDEQFF